This entry lists 4 T cell receptor beta chains sequenced from one sample in a study of T cell repertoires in cytomegalovirus infection. TCRdb reprocessed the reads with MiXCR, giving one entry per CDR3 protein. The table has around 530,000 distinct CDR3 sequences, about 17% seen once. Material: CD8+ T cells from PBMCs. Receptor source: a human donor in good health (CMV status not recorded). Some clones in this sample may be carry-over from other donors' samples.

In this sample, this clonotype turned up many times. The DNA for the CDR3 is TGTGCCAGCAGTCGTAGACACAGGGGAAAAGGCGGGGAGCTGTTTTTT. This sequence encodes CASSRRHRGKGGELFF. The V and J genes are TRBV12-3 or TRBV12-4 and TRBJ2-2, with TRBD1 matching 7 bases. CDR3 size: 16 residues. V was clipped by 5 bases and J by 7 bases; unmatched bases: 13.

In this sample, this clonotype turned up a few times. This chain connects TRBV9 to TRBJ1-1, with no clear D. Germline assignment: CDR1 SGDLS and CDR2 YYNGEE. The CDR3 consists of 15 residues. The V and J ends lost 0 bases and 2 bases respectively, with 11 bases between them. The CDR3 bases are TGTGCCAGCAGCGTAGCATCCGGGCCAAACACTGAAGCTTTCTTT. Its protein product is CASSVASGPNTEAFF.

The J gene is TRBJ1-2, the V gene TRBV27, with D possibly matching TRBD1 (6 bases). Trimming removed 6 bases from V and 4 bases from J, with 9 bases in between. Per the germline V gene, CDR1 is MNHEY and CDR2 is SMNVEV (reference sequence). The CDR3 runs 12 residues. As DNA, the CDR3 is TGTGCCAGCAGAGAGGGGGGCTATGGCTACACCTTC. It yields the protein CASREGGYGYTF.

This clonotype was counted at least ten times. The chain joins TRBV7-9 to TRBJ2-7; TRBD2 is a possible D gene (6 bases). The CDR3 loop spans 15 amino acids. Trimming removed 7 bases from V and 0 bases from J, with 16 bases in between. Germline CDR1 SEHNR, CDR2 FQNEAQ (reference sequence). CDR3 sequence reads: CASTGDSSFSYEQYF. The DNA for the CDR3 is TGTGCCAGCACCGGGGACTCCAGCTTCTCCTACGAGCAGTACTTC.